The 11 T cell receptor beta chains below were found in one sample sequenced in a study of vaccination and CD4 T cells after COVID-19. Antigen specificity for these receptors is unknown. Sequencing of DNA taken from cultured CD4+ T cells relied on the Oncomine TCR Beta short-read assay. MiXCR was run by TCRdb on the PCR reads, yielding one entry per CDR3 protein. Among approximately 22,000 distinct CDR3 sequences listed, about 44% were seen once. Treatment reported: approximately nine-day PBMC culture with coronavirus spike peptide pools or control peptides (ViraFEST assay). Sequenced material: CD4+ T cells from blood, cultured in vitro. The receptors were sampled from a human donor who had recovered from COVID-19.

The chain links TRBV7-3 to TRBJ1-2; no firm D call. CDR3 length: 14 amino acids. Germline V gene data show CDR1 as SGHTA and CDR2 as FQGTGA. Trimming left V 5 bases short and J 8 bases short, with 18 bases between. The chain's CDR3 is CASSATGSLEGYTF. Here the CDR3 DNA reads TGTGCCAGCAGCGCCACCGGGTCCCTAGAGGGCTACACCTTC.

The chain employs TRBV7-2 and TRBJ1-1, with a possible D match to TRBD1 (6 bases). CDR3 length: 15 residues. The V gene's germline CDR1 is SGHTA and CDR2 FQGNSA. V was cut by 5 bases and J by 3 bases, with 16 bases left in between. CDR3 loop: CASSLNSGEDTEAFF. The CDR3 bases are TGTGCCAGCAGCCTCAACTCAGGGGAGGACACTGAAGCTTTCTTT.

This sequence joins TRBV7-2 and TRBJ1-5; D not certain. Germline lookup yields CDR1 SGHTA and CDR2 FQGNSA. V gave up 1 base and J gave up 0 bases, with 10 bases separating them. This CDR3 has 16 residues. CDR3 in DNA: TGTGCCAGCAGCTTAGGGAGGGCGGGTAGCAATCAGCCCCAGCATTTT. Amino acid sequence: CASSLGRAGSNQPQHF.

The chain combines TRBV20-1 with TRBJ2-1; 8 positions match TRBD1. The CDR3 sequence is 14 residues long. Looked up from germline, CDR1 is DFQATT and CDR2 is SNEGSKA (reference sequence). The V gene end was trimmed by 6 bases and the J gene end by 7 bases; junction bases not matched to a gene: 11. CDR3 region: CSARWQGAVNEQFF. The CDR3 bases are TGCAGTGCCCGGTGGCAGGGGGCGGTAAATGAGCAGTTCTTC.

CDR3 bases: TGCGCCAGCAGCTTGGGGACTATGAGGGGGCATCAGTACTTC. It yields the protein CASSLGTMRGHQYF. The rearrangement joins TRBV5-1 to TRBJ2-4; possible D gene TRBD1, 7 bases. The V end was cut by 0 bases, the J end by 12 bases, with 16 bases between. CDR1 is SGHRS and CDR2 is YFSETQ in the germline V gene. The CDR3 extends over 14 amino acids.

This clonotype turned up a few times. The rearrangement links TRBV2 to TRBJ2-7; no definite D call. The CDR3 spans 11 residues. Germline lookup yields CDR1 SNHLY and CDR2 FYNNEI. The ends were cut back, 6 bases at V and 1 base at J, with 4 bases in the middle. The CDR3: CASRFSYEQYF. The CDR3 DNA sequence: TGTGCCAGCAGGTTTTCCTACGAGCAGTACTTC.

The rearrangement uses TRBV2 and TRBJ2-5, with 11 bases identical to TRBD1. With V trimmed by 5 bases and J by 5 bases, 7 bases remained unmatched. Germline V lookup: CDR1 SNHLY, CDR2 FYNNEI. This CDR3 contains 15 residues. The DNA for the CDR3 is TGTGCCAGCAGTCGGGACAGGGGGGGTGAGGAGACCCAGTACTTC. Its translation: CASSRDRGGEETQYF.

The rearrangement joins TRBV5-1 to TRBJ2-1; D perhaps matches TRBD2 (5 bases). Germline V gene sequence: CDR1 SGHRS, CDR2 YFSETQ. The V gene lost 4 bases and the J gene lost 5 bases, with 22 bases spanning the gap. This CDR3 contains 17 residues. The CDR3 reads CASSTSDDRDGHNEQFF. Written as DNA, the CDR3 is TGCGCCAGCAGCACCTCGGACGACCGGGATGGTCACAATGAGCAGTTCTTC. The whole variable domain, filled in from reference TRBV5-1 and TRBJ2-1, reads KAGVTQTPRYLIKTRGQQVTLSCSPISGHRSVSWYQQTPGQGLQFLFEYFSETQRNKGNFPGRFSGRQFSNSRSEMNVSTLELGDSALYLCASSTSDDRDGHNEQFFGPGTRLTVL.

This clonotype has a single count. The chain joins TRBV20-1 to TRBJ1-2; 7 bases match TRBD1. The length of the CDR3 is 15 residues. J was trimmed by 5 bases and V by 3 bases; bases with no gene match: 12. Germline lookup yields CDR1 DFQATT and CDR2 SNEGSKA (reference sequence). In DNA, the CDR3 is TGCAGTGCTAGTACCCCAACGGACAGGCAATATGGCTACACCTTC. As protein: CSASTPTDRQYGYTF.

The rearrangement uses TRBV2 and TRBJ1-6; tentative D call: TRBD1 (5 bases). V was cut by 2 bases and J by 13 bases, with 9 bases left in between. The CDR3 extends over 12 amino acids. Looked up from germline, CDR1 is SNHLY and CDR2 is FYNNEI. The CDR3 DNA sequence: TGTGCCAGCAGTGAAACCGAGGGGCCCCTCCACTTT. Protein sequence: CASSETEGPLHF.

This clonotype was picked up a small number of times. The V and J genes are TRBV6-1 and TRBJ2-2; possibly TRBD1 or TRBD2 for D (7 bases each). The germline CDR1 and CDR2 sequences are MNHNS and SASEGT. The ends were cut back, 10 bases at V and 6 bases at J, with 24 bases in the middle. The CDR3 contains 16 residues. The CDR3: CATGLGGGAYSGELFF. The CDR3 nucleotides read TGTGCCACCGGTTTGGGAGGGGGCGCTTATTCCGGGGAGCTGTTTTTT.